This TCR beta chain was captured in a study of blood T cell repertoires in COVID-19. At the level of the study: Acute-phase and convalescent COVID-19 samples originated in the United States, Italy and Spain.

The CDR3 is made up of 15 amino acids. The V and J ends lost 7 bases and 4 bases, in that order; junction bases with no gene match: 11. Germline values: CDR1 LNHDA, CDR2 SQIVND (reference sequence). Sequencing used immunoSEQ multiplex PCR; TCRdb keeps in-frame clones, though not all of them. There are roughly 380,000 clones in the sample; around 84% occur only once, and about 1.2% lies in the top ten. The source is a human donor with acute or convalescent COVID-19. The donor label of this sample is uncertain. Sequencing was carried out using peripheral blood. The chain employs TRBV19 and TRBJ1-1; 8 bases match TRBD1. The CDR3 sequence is CASTIGQGASTEAFF. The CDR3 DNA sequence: TGTGCCAGTACCATAGGGCAGGGGGCTTCCACTGAAGCTTTCTTT.